This passage covers 19 T cell receptor beta chains from one sample sequenced in a study of control samples from healthy donors and cancer patients. Only in-frame clones appear in the TCRdb table, and some are missing; sequencing was by immunoSEQ multiplex PCR. Of 150,000 to 200,000 clones listed, approximately 86% were seen once; the top ten hold approximately 1.6%. The sequenced sample consisted of blood. The receptors stem from a man in his late teens or twenties in good health.

The count of this clone is one. This rearrangement joins TRBV18 to TRBJ1-4; 7 positions match TRBD1. Losses at the gene ends were 1 base for V and 4 bases for J; bases not matched to a gene: 12. Germline V gives CDR1 KGHSH, CDR2 LQKENI. The CDR3 covers 18 residues. The CDR3 nucleotides read TGTGCCAGCTCACCACGACGACCACAGGGGATGAGTAATGAAAAACTGTTTTTT. This encodes CASSPRRPQGMSNEKLFF.

The rearrangement joins TRBV4-3 to TRBJ2-7; D could derive from TRBD1 or TRBD2 (5 bases each). The germline V gene has CDR1 LGHNA and CDR2 YSLEER. The germline V and J ends were trimmed by 0 bases and 2 bases, with 11 bases remaining between them. The CDR3 length is 15 residues. CDR3 sequence reads: CASSQEGTGTYEQYF. The CDR3 DNA reads TGCGCCAGCAGCCAAGAAGGGACGGGAACCTACGAGCAGTACTTC.

This chain connects TRBV11-2 to TRBJ2-7, with no clear D. V lost 1 base and J 7 bases, leaving 8 bases between the germline ends. CDR3 length: 12 residues. CDR1 is SGHAT, CDR2 FQNNGV, per germline. As DNA, the CDR3 is TGTGCCAGCAGCTTAGTTGTTGGAGAGCAGTACTTC. This codes for CASSLVVGEQYF.

The CDR3 spells CASSPRTSGSLTDTQYF. The CDR3, as DNA: TGTGCCAGCAGCCCACGGACTAGCGGGAGCCTCACAGATACGCAGTATTTT. This chain connects TRBV9 to TRBJ2-3, with 13 positions matching TRBD2. The CDR3 runs to 17 residues. The germline CDR1 and CDR2 sequences are SGDLS and YYNGEE. The trim removed 4 bases at V and 2 bases at J, leaving 7 bases unmatched.

The gene calls are TRBV28 and TRBJ1-4; D ambiguous. This CDR3 has 12 residues. Trimming left V 5 bases short and J 7 bases short, with 8 bases between. Germline values: CDR1 MDHEN, CDR2 SYDVKM. In DNA form, the CDR3 reads TGTGCCAGCAGTAAACTGGGTGAAAAACTGTTTTTT. Translating gives CASSKLGEKLFF.

The chain links TRBV28 to TRBJ1-5, with 7 bases that match TRBD1. This CDR3 spans 14 amino acids. Germline-derived CDR1 and CDR2 are MDHEN and SYDVKM. Germline trimming cut 6 bases from V and 3 bases from J; bases unmatched to any gene: 5. The CDR3 DNA is TGTGCCAGCAGCGCTACAGGGGTCAATCAGCCCCAGCATTTT. This translates into CASSATGVNQPQHF. Full variable domain (missing parts from reference TRBV28 and TRBJ1-5): DVKVTQSSRYLVKRTGEKVFLECVQDMDHENMFWYRQDPGLGLRLIYFSYDVKMKEKGDIPEGYSVSREKKERFSLILESASTNQTSMYLCASSATGVNQPQHFGDGTRLSIL.

This clone was seen a handful of times. This sequence joins TRBV3-1 (or the pseudogene TRBV3-2) and TRBJ2-3, with no clear D. CDR1 is LGHDT and CDR2 is YNNKEL in the germline V gene (reference sequence). The V and J ends lost 0 bases and 10 bases respectively, with 11 bases between them. The CDR3 has 13 residues. CDR3 in DNA: TGTGCCAGCAGCCAAGATAGGCTTCAGGCGCAGTATTTT. Amino acids: CASSQDRLQAQYF.

This chain joins TRBV28 and TRBJ1-2; D is possibly TRBD1 (5 bases). V lost 6 bases to trimming and J lost 5 bases, with 13 bases between them. The CDR3 sequence is 13 residues long. The germline CDR1 and CDR2 sequences are MDHEN and SYDVKM. As DNA, the CDR3 is TGTGCCAGCAGGAAGGGGTTAGGGTATGGCTACACCTTC. Its translation: CASRKGLGYGYTF.

The chain combines TRBV7-2 with TRBJ2-5; possible D gene TRBD2, 7 bases. The ends were cut back, 2 bases at V and 3 bases at J, with 13 bases in the middle. This CDR3 is 15 amino acids long. Germline CDR1 is SGHTA and CDR2 is FQGNSA. CDR3: CASSLNRGAEETQYF. The CDR3, as DNA: TGTGCCAGCAGCTTAAACCGGGGGGCGGAAGAGACCCAGTACTTC. The full variable domain, rest sourced from reference TRBV7-2 and TRBJ2-5, is GAGVSQSPSNKVTEKGKDVELRCDPISGHTALYWYRQSLGQGLEFLIYFQGNSAPDKSGLPSDRFSAERTGGSVSTLTIQRTQQEDSAVYLCASSLNRGAEETQYFGPGTRLLVL.

The chain links TRBV19 to TRBJ1-5, with TRBD1 matching 7 bases. CDR1 LNHDA and CDR2 SQIVND come from the germline V gene (reference sequence). With 10 bases clipped from V and 5 bases from J, the junction kept 5 bases outside the gene matches. The CDR3 sequence is 12 residues long. The CDR3 sequence is CANYQGDQPQHF. The CDR3 DNA is TGTGCCAATTATCAGGGGGATCAGCCCCAGCATTTT.

This chain joins TRBV5-1 and TRBJ2-7, with D hard to call. CDR3 length: 14 residues. Trimming removed 2 bases at V and 3 bases at J, with 12 bases between. Germline V gene data show CDR1 as SGHRS and CDR2 as YFSETQ. The CDR3 DNA sequence: TGCGCCAGCAGCTTCTCATCTACCAGCTACGAGCAGTACTTC. It specifies CASSFSSTSYEQYF.

The chain employs TRBV5-4 and TRBJ1-1, with D maybe TRBD1 (6 bases). Trimming left V 4 bases short and J 5 bases short, with 15 bases between. Germline V gene lookup returns CDR1 SGHNT and CDR2 YYREEE (reference sequence). The CDR3 runs 14 residues. CDR3 amino acids: CASSQGMGATEAFF. The CDR3 bases are TGTGCCAGCAGCCAGGGGATGGGGGCGACTGAAGCTTTCTTT.

This clone has only one observation. The rearrangement uses TRBV7-8 and TRBJ2-5; 12 bases are shared with TRBD2. The CDR3 is made up of 17 amino acids. Germline values: CDR1 SGHVS, CDR2 FQNEAQ. With V trimmed by 2 bases and J by 4 bases, 8 bases remained unmatched. CDR3 sequence: CASSLKASGGATETQYF. The CDR3 coding sequence is TGTGCCAGCAGCTTAAAGGCTAGCGGGGGGGCCACAGAGACCCAGTACTTC.

As concerns this clone: This CDR3 is also generated by other DNA sequences in the sample. The chain combines TRBV5-5 with TRBJ1-2, with TRBD1 matching 8 bases. After removal of 4 bases from V and 7 bases from J, the junction contained 15 bases not matched to a gene. This CDR3 is 16 amino acids long. Germline V gene sequence: CDR1 SGHKS, CDR2 YYEKEE (reference sequence). CDR3 amino acids: CASSPLSDRGQGGYTF. DNA of the CDR3: TGTGCCAGCAGCCCATTGTCCGACAGGGGTCAAGGTGGCTACACCTTC.

The rearrangement links TRBV5-5 to TRBJ2-6; D remains ambiguous. Trimming left V 2 bases short and J 0 bases short, with 15 bases between. There are 18 residues in the CDR3. CDR1 and CDR2 (germline): SGHKS, YYEKEE (reference sequence). DNA of the CDR3: TGTGCCAGCAGCTTTACCGCCACCTTAAGCTCTGGGGCCAACGTCCTGACTTTC. Translating gives CASSFTATLSSGANVLTF.

V gene TRBV25-1 combines with J gene TRBJ2-7, with TRBD2 matching over 7 bases. The CDR3 runs 13 residues. The germline gives CDR1 MGHDK, CDR2 SYGVNS. J lost 2 bases, V lost 3 bases, and 1 base had no gene match. The CDR3 sequence is CASSDRGAYEQYF. Written as DNA, the CDR3 is TGTGCCAGCAGTGATCGGGGGGCCTACGAGCAGTACTTC.

The chain has TRBV5-1 and TRBJ1-1; D perhaps matches TRBD1 (5 bases). This CDR3 contains 17 residues. V gave up 7 bases and J gave up 0 bases, with 22 bases separating them. The germline V gene encodes CDR1 SGHRS and CDR2 YFSETQ. The CDR3 loop reads CASFSGPAGGLNTEAFF. DNA for the CDR3: TGCGCCAGCTTCAGTGGGCCTGCGGGGGGATTGAACACTGAAGCTTTCTTT.

This clone was detected a few times. The chain is built from TRBV2 and TRBJ2-1; weak D call: TRBD2 (5 bases). The CDR3 contains 13 residues. V lost 1 base and J lost 6, with 7 bases in between. The germline gives CDR1 SNHLY, CDR2 FYNNEI. CDR3 nucleotide sequence: TGTGCCAGCAGTGAAGTACGGGGCAATGAGCAGTTCTTC. This codes for CASSEVRGNEQFF.

This clone occurred once. This rearrangement joins TRBV5-1 to TRBJ1-1; 7 bases map to TRBD1. The CDR3 spans 16 residues. The V segment lost 0 bases and the J segment 0 bases; nucleotides outside the gene matches: 5. Germline-derived CDR1 and CDR2 are SGHRS and YFSETQ. CDR3 amino acids: CASSLGWGQLNTEAFF. In nucleotides, the CDR3 is TGCGCCAGCAGCTTGGGCTGGGGACAGCTGAACACTGAAGCTTTCTTT.